This T cell receptor beta chain came from a study of blood T cell repertoires in COVID-19 (dated by TCRdb to about 2020). For the wider study: The collaborator samples originated in the United States, Italy and Spain and spanned the acute and convalescent phases of COVID-19. Where HLA class I and class II types were available, the types were taken from metadata supplied by the sample provider, not from assay-based typing. The samples were drawn from two sources: the first 160 participants of the ongoing ImmuneRACE study, and approximately 1,300 subjects contributed by 6 global collaborators. The dataset comprised deeply sampled blood TCRbeta repertoires from subjects exposed to, actively infected with, or recovered from COVID-19. The material from the prospective study consisted of cDNA or gDNA derived from T cells, B-cell-depleted T cells, or PBMCs. The repertoires were released in a freely available public database intended as a resource for research on the immune response to SARS-CoV-2. Sample metadata almost always included a de-identified subject ID, COVID-19 status, age in years and sex. The study at large found these results: How much clinical and demographic metadata was included differed by source and by participant, and the metadata was provided uncurated.

V drops 8 bases and J drops 7 bases, leaving 27 bases in between. The CDR3 has 15 amino acids, counting the end cysteine and phenylalanine. Only the CDR3 portion is preserved as DNA: 45 bases, with reading frame beginning at the first base. For CDR1 and CDR2, the germline V gene lists SQVTM and ANQGSEA. Whole blood was collected in K2EDTA tubes by collaborating institutions according to the institutions' own protocols. For TCRbeta analysis, collaborators shipped samples in one of three forms: frozen whole blood, isolated PBMCs, or DNA extracted from either of those sample types. The immunoSEQ Assay, a bias-controlled multiplex PCR, was used to amplify TCRbeta CDR3 regions from genomic DNA. The authors' pipeline ran thus. Within the assay, amplification of reference gene primers was used to estimate how many nucleated cells each sample contained. Sequence reads were collapsed and filtered to measure the absolute abundance of every unique TCRbeta CDR3 rearrangement. Productive Simpson clonality was computed per sample as the square root of Simpson's diversity index over productive rearrangements. TCRdb took this table from immuneACCESS and kept in-frame rearrangements with V and J called. Such tables lack part of the clones; where checked against another copy, unresolved V genes explain under half of the gap, and the rest is unexplained. V and J calls and clone size are given by that table; D and trimming were obtained from the DNA. The sample table shows 100,000 to 150,000 clones, and about 82% are seen once. The ten largest clones take up approximately 5.3% of the sample.

In this sample, this clone turned up once. The antigen it binds to is not known. Within one base of it there is no much larger clone, and no base qualities were kept. The sequence was collected from a human donor in a cohort sampled during active COVID-19. The material sequenced was peripheral blood. In this chain, TRBV29-1 is recombined with TRBJ2-7; the D segment cannot be called with confidence. The CDR3 region: CSLKNENSPLKEQYF. The nucleotide sequence reads as follows: TGCAGCCTCAAAAACGAGAACTCCCCTTTAAAGGAGCAGTACTTC.